The T cell receptor beta chain described here comes from a study of CD8 T cells in ankylosing spondylitis. This clonotype was observed many times. 5'-RACE, quantitative and with molecular barcodes, yielded the TCR beta libraries. TCRdb analysed the 5' RACE reads with MiXCR anew, one entry per CDR3 protein. The sample shows around 150,000 distinct CDR3 sequences, about 7% of them seen only once. Trimming cost V 4 bases and J 6 bases; bases outside gene matches: 6. This CDR3 is built from 15 residues. Per the germline V gene, CDR1 is SGHRS and CDR2 is YFSETQ. The TCR was taken from a female donor with ankylosing spondylitis or in good health (not recorded which). The chain has TRBV5-1 and TRBJ2-4, with 11 bases lining up with TRBD1. Sequenced sample: blood, either unsorted or a sorted T cell fraction (not recorded which). The CDR3 DNA is TGCGCCAGCAGCCCAGGACAGGGGGCCTTAAACATTCAGTACTTC. Its translation: CASSPGQGALNIQYF. The full variable domain, completed using reference TRBV5-1 and TRBJ2-4, is KAGVTQTPRYLIKTRGQQVTLSCSPISGHRSVSWYQQTPGQGLQFLFEYFSETQRNKGNFPGRFSGRQFSNSRSEMNVSTLELGDSALYLCASSPGQGALNIQYFGAGTRLSVL.